One sample yielded the 17 T cell receptor beta chains listed below, sequenced in a study (dated by TCRdb to between 2014 and 2017). Libraries were built with 5' RACE. TCRdb records Illumina MiSeq as the sequencer. TCRdb itself trimmed the public reads at Q25 with fastp, ran MiXCR and retained productive beta chains. For every CDR3 protein sequence, its rows merge into one entry that carries the most common genes and DNA. Across this sample there are roughly 8,500 distinct CDR3 sequences, with 40% to 50% seen only once. Of the sample, approximately 2.9% is held by the ten largest clones. CD4+CD25+CD127-/low cells were isolated as Tregs. Sequencing input: Tregs sorted from a lymph node. The source of these receptors is a female donor with breast cancer.

This clonotype was found once. The chain joins TRBV9 to TRBJ2-3, with D possibly matching TRBD2 (5 bases). Per the germline V gene, CDR1 is SGDLS and CDR2 is YYNGEE. Trimming cost V 4 bases and J 1 base, with 10 bases left between them. The CDR3 is 14 residues long. CDR3 bases: TGTGCCAGCAGCCAAGGGCGGGGCACAGATACGCAGTATTTT. Its translation is CASSQGRGTDTQYF.

This clonotype has only a few counts. The rearrangement joins TRBV6-5 to TRBJ2-1, with TRBD1 matching 7 bases. The CDR3 is 14 residues long. After removal of 2 bases from V and 4 bases from J, the junction contained 2 bases not matched to a gene. Germline V gives CDR1 MNHEY, CDR2 SVGAGI. The CDR3 is CASSYGQAYNEQFF. In DNA form, the CDR3 reads TGTGCCAGCAGTTACGGACAGGCATACAATGAGCAGTTCTTC.

V and J are TRBV3-1 and TRBJ2-7; D ambiguous. Germline V CDR1 and CDR2: LGHDT, YNNKEL (reference sequence). The CDR3 extends over 15 amino acids. Trimming took off 4 bases at V and 0 bases at J, with 13 bases between the two ends. CDR3 sequence reads: CASSLPGRSSYEQYF. The CDR3, as DNA: TGTGCCAGCAGCCTCCCCGGGCGGAGCTCCTACGAGCAGTACTTC.

This clonotype showed up just a few times. The chain employs TRBV9 and TRBJ2-1; D possibly uses TRBD1 or TRBD2 (5 bases each). The CDR3 is 18 amino acids. Trimming left V 3 bases short and J 0 bases short, with 19 bases between. The germline CDR1 and CDR2 sequences are SGDLS and YYNGEE. This CDR3 is CASSGWDARASSYNEQFF. The CDR3 region has the DNA TGTGCCAGCAGCGGATGGGACGCGCGAGCGAGCTCCTACAATGAGCAGTTCTTC.

The rearrangement links TRBV9 to TRBJ2-3; D gene ambiguous. The germline V gene has CDR1 SGDLS and CDR2 YYNGEE. Trimming left V 0 bases short and J 0 bases short, with 11 bases between. The CDR3 extends over 16 amino acids. The DNA of the CDR3 is TGTGCCAGCAGCGTAGATAGCAGCCCTAGCACAGATACGCAGTATTTT. As protein: CASSVDSSPSTDTQYF.

The rearrangement uses TRBV10-3 and TRBJ1-1; D is unclear. This CDR3 spans 17 amino acids. Germline-derived CDR1 and CDR2 are ENHRY and SYGVKD. V was trimmed by 6 bases and J by 0 bases, leaving 20 bases between them. DNA for the CDR3: TGTGCCATCAGAGAAGAGAACCCTGGACGTTTGAACACTGAAGCTTTCTTT. Its protein product is CAIREENPGRLNTEAFF.

This clonotype was seen a few times. V gene TRBV20-1 combines with J gene TRBJ1-1; 8 bases are shared with TRBD1. With V trimmed by 1 base and J by 10 bases, 5 bases remained unmatched. The CDR3 extends over 12 amino acids. Germline CDR1 and CDR2: DFQATT and SNEGSKA (reference sequence). The CDR3 sequence is CSARVKDRGAFF. The CDR3 DNA follows: TGCAGTGCTAGAGTTAAAGACAGGGGAGCTTTCTTT.

This chain joins TRBV6-1 and TRBJ2-7, with 8 bases lining up with TRBD1. The V gene end was trimmed by 7 bases and the J gene end by 2 bases; junction bases not matched to a gene: 10. The CDR3 is made up of 15 amino acids. Germline CDR1 and CDR2: MNHNS and SASEGT. CDR3 loop: CASTSPGQDAYEQYF. CDR3 coding DNA: TGTGCCAGCACCTCACCGGGACAGGATGCCTACGAGCAGTACTTC.

The V and J genes are TRBV4-1 and TRBJ1-5; no clear D gene. CDR1 MGHRA and CDR2 YSYEKL come from the germline V gene. Trimming pared 1 base from V and 7 bases from J, leaving 17 bases between. The CDR3 runs to 16 residues. CDR3 sequence reads: CASSQVGFGSEQPQHF. The CDR3 coding sequence is TGCGCCAGCAGCCAAGTAGGGTTTGGGTCGGAACAGCCCCAGCATTTT.

The chain combines TRBV4-1 with TRBJ1-5; D gene uncertain. Between the trimmed V and J ends, which lost 2 bases and 0 bases, there was a span of 8 bases. The CDR3 spans 15 residues. Germline V gene data show CDR1 as MGHRA and CDR2 as YSYEKL. CDR3 nucleotides: TGCGCCAGCAGCCAACGCACTCATAGCAATCAGCCCCAGCATTTT. This encodes CASSQRTHSNQPQHF.

The V and J genes are TRBV7-6 and TRBJ2-7, with 11 bases fitting TRBD2. V was pared by 4 bases and J by 5 bases, with 4 bases of the junction left unmatched. The CDR3 runs 14 residues. Germline V gene sequence: CDR1 SGHVS, CDR2 FNYEAQ. The CDR3 coding sequence is TGTGCCAGCAGCTATAGCGGGGGGGTCGACGAGCAGTACTTC. As protein: CASSYSGGVDEQYF. Combining the CDR3 with reference TRBV7-6 and TRBJ2-7 gives the whole variable domain GAGVSQSPRYKVTKRGQDVALRCDPISGHVSLYWYRQALGQGPEFLTYFNYEAQQDKSGLPNDRFSAERPEGSISTLTIQRTEQRDSAMYRCASSYSGGVDEQYFGPGTRLTVT.

The chain is built from TRBV5-6 and TRBJ2-3; no clear D gene. Deletions cut 0 bases from V and 3 bases from J, with 8 bases between. The CDR3 is made up of 14 amino acids. Looked up from germline, CDR1 is SGHDT and CDR2 is YYEEEE. The CDR3 loop is CASSLGVRTDTQYF. In DNA form, the CDR3 reads TGTGCCAGCAGCTTGGGAGTCAGAACAGATACGCAGTATTTT. The whole variable domain, filled in from reference TRBV5-6 and TRBJ2-3, reads DAGVTQSPTHLIKTRGQQVTLRCSPKSGHDTVSWYQQALGQGPQFIFQYYEEEERQRGNFPDRFSGHQFPNYSSELNVNALLLGDSALYLCASSLGVRTDTQYFGPGTRLTVL.

The chain combines TRBV4-1 with TRBJ1-4; 11 bases are shared with TRBD1. CDR3 length: 15 amino acids. Germline assignment: CDR1 MGHRA and CDR2 YSYEKL. V dropped 0 bases and J dropped 11; count of bases not matched to a gene: 5. CDR3 nucleotides: TGCGCCAGCAGCCAAGAGGTGGACAGGGGGCACAAACTGTTTTTT. This gives the protein CASSQEVDRGHKLFF.

J is TRBJ2-7 and V is TRBV12-3 or TRBV12-4; TRBD1 might be the D (6 bases). The ends were cut back, 5 bases at V and 4 bases at J, with 18 bases in the middle. CDR3 length: 15 residues. In DNA form, the CDR3 reads TGTGCCAGCAGTCGCCGGGATCCAGGGGCTTACGAGCAGTACTTC. It encodes CASSRRDPGAYEQYF.

This chain joins TRBV20-1 and TRBJ1-1; TRBD1 matches 7 bases. CDR1 is DFQATT and CDR2 is SNEGSKA in the germline V gene (reference sequence). The CDR3 sequence is 16 residues long. The junction had 13 bases not matched to a gene; V was cut back by 6 bases and J by 0 bases. The CDR3 DNA is TGCAGTGCCACCGGGACAGTGGGAGTGTTGAACACTGAAGCTTTCTTT. Translated, it gives CSATGTVGVLNTEAFF.

The chain carries TRBV20-1 and TRBJ2-5, with TRBD2 identical over 13 bases. The CDR3 runs 16 residues. From germline, CDR1 is DFQATT and CDR2 SNEGSKA (reference sequence). Here the CDR3 reads CSAQGLAGVDQETQYF. In DNA, the CDR3 is TGCAGCGCCCAAGGACTAGCGGGAGTGGACCAAGAGACCCAGTACTTC.

This chain links TRBV9 with TRBJ1-1; D is ambiguous. Germline V CDR1 and CDR2: SGDLS, YYNGEE. Trimming cost V 4 bases and J 2 bases, with 12 bases left between them. The CDR3 has 14 amino acids. CDR3 in DNA: TGTGCCAGCAGCACCTCACACAAAAACACTGAAGCTTTCTTT. Protein: CASSTSHKNTEAFF.